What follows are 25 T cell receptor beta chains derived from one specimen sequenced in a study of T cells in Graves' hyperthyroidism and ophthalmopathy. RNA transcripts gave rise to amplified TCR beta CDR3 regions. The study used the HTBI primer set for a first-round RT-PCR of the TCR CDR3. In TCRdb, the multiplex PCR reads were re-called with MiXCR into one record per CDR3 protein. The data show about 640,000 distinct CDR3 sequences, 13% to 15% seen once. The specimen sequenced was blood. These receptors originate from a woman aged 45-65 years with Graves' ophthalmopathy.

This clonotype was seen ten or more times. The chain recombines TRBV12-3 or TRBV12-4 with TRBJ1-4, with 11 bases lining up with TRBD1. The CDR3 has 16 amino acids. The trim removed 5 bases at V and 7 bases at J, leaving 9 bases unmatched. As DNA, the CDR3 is TGTGCCAGCAGTCCAAGGGGGACAGGGGGTAGTGAAAAACTGTTTTTT. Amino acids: CASSPRGTGGSEKLFF.

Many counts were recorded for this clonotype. The CDR3 sequence is CASRDSMGSHTEAFF. For the CDR3, the DNA is TGTGCCAGCAGGGATTCCATGGGGAGTCACACTGAAGCTTTCTTT. This sequence joins TRBV2 and TRBJ1-1; D is undetermined. The germline V gene encodes CDR1 SNHLY and CDR2 FYNNEI. The CDR3 is 15 amino acids. V was pared by 6 bases and J by 3 bases, with 17 bases between. Variable domain in full (rest from reference TRBV2 and TRBJ1-1): EPEVTQTPSHQVTQMGQEVILRCVPISNHLYFYWYRQILGQKVEFLVSFYNNEISEKSEIFDDQFSVERPDGSNFTLKIRSTKLEDSAMYFCASRDSMGSHTEAFFGQGTRLTVV.

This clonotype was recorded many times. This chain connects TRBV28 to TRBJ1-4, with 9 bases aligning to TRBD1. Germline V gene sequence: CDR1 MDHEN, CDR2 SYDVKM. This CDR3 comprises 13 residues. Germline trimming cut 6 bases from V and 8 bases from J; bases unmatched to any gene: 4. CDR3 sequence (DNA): TGTGCCAGCAGAACAGGGGGCGCCGAAAAACTGTTTTTT. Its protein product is CASRTGGAEKLFF.

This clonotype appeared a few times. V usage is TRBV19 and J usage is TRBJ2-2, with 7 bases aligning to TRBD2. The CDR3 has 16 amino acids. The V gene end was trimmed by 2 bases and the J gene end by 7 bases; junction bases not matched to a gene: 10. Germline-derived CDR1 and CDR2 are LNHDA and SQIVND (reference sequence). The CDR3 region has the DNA TGTGCCAGTAGTATAAGGGCGGGAGCGTTGGGCGGGGAGCTGTTTTTT. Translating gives CASSIRAGALGGELFF.

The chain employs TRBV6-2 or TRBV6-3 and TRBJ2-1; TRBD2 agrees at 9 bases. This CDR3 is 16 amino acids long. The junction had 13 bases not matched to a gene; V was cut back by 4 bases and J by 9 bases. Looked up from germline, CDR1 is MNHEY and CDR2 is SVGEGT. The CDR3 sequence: CASSSRLAETRIEQFF. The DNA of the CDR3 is TGTGCCAGCAGTTCTCGACTAGCGGAGACTAGGATTGAGCAGTTCTTC.

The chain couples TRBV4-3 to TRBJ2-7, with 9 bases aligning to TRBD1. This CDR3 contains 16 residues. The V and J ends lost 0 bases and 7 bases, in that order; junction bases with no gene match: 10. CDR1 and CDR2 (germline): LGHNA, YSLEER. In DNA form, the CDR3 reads TGCGCCAGCAGCCAAGATTGGGGACAGGGTATGAGTGAGCAGTACTTC. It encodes CASSQDWGQGMSEQYF.

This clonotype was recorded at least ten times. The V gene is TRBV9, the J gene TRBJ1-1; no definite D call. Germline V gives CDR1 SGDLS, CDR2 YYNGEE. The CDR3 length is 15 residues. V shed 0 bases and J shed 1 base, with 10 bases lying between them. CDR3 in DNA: TGTGCCAGCAGCGTAGCCCCAGTCAAGAACACTGAAGCTTTCTTT. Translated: CASSVAPVKNTEAFF.

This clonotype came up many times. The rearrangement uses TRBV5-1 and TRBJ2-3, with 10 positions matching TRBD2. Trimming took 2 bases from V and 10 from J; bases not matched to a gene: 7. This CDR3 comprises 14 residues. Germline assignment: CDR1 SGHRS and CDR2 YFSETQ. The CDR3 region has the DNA TGCGCCAGCAGCTTAAAGACTAGCGGGTGGCCGCAGTATTTT. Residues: CASSLKTSGWPQYF.

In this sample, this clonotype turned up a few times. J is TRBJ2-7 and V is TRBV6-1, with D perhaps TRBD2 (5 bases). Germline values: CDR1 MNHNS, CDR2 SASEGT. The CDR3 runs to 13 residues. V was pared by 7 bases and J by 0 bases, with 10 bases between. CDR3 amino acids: CASISEGSYEQYF. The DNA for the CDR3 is TGTGCCAGCATTAGTGAGGGCTCCTACGAGCAGTACTTC.

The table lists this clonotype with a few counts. The CDR3 here is CSARGRLLRETQYF. For the CDR3, the DNA is TGCAGTGCTAGAGGCCGTCTTCTCAGGGAGACCCAGTACTTC. The chain combines TRBV20-1 with TRBJ2-5; no clear D. The germline CDR1 and CDR2 sequences are DFQATT and SNEGSKA (reference sequence). The CDR3 has 14 residues. With 1 base removed from V and 5 bases from J, the gap between germline ends came to 14 bases.

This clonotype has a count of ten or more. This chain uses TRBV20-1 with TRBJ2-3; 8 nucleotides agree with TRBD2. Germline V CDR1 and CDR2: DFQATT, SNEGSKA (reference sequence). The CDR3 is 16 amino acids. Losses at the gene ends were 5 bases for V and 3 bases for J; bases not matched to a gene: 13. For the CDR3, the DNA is TGCAGTGCTCCCCATGACCCCGGGACTAGAACAGATACGCAGTATTTT. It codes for CSAPHDPGTRTDTQYF.

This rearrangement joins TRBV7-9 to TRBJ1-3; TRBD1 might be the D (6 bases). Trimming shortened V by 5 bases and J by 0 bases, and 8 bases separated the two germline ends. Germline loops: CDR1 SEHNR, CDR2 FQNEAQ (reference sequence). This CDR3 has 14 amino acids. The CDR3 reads CASSEDSSGNTIYF. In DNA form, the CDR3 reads TGTGCCAGCAGCGAGGACAGCTCTGGAAACACCATATATTTT.

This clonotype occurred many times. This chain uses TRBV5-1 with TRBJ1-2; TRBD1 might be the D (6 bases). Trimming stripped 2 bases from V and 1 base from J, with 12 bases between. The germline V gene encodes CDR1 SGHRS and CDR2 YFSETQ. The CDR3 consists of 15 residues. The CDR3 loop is CASSFSQGINYGYTF. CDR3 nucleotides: TGCGCCAGCAGCTTTTCGCAGGGGATTAACTATGGCTACACCTTC.

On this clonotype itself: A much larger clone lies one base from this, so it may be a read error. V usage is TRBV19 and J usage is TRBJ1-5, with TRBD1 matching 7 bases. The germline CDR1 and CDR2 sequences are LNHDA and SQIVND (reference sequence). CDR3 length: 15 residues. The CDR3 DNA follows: TGTGTCAGTAGTATACGAGCCAGGGGGAATCAGCCCCAGCATTTT. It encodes CVSSIRARGNQPQHF. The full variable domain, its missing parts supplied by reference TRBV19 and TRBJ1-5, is DGGITQSPKYLFRKEGQNVTLSCEQNLNHDAMYWYRQDPGQGLRLIYYSQIVNDFQKGDIAEGYSVSREKKESFPLTVTSAQKNPTAFYLCVSSIRARGNQPQHFGDGTRLSIL.

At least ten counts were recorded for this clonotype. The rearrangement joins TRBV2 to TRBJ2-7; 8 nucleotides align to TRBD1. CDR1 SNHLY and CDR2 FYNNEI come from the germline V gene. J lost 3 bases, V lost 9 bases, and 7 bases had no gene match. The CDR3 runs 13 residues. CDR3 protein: CARGYRGDYEQYF. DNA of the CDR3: TGTGCCAGGGGCTACAGGGGGGACTACGAGCAGTACTTC.

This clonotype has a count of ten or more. The CDR3 is CASSLLAGAHQETQYF. The CDR3 nucleotides read TGTGCCAGCAGTTTGCTAGCGGGAGCTCACCAAGAGACCCAGTACTTC. The rearrangement uses TRBV27 and TRBJ2-5; 10 bases agree with TRBD2. The CDR3 has 16 residues. Trimming took 3 bases from V and 0 from J; bases not matched to a gene: 4. Germline CDR1 reads MNHEY; CDR2 reads SMNVEV (reference sequence).

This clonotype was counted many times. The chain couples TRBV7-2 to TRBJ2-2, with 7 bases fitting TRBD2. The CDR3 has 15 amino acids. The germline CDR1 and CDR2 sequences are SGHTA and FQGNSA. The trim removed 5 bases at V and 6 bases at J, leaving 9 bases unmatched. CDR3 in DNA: TGTGCCAGCAGCCCGACAGCGGGAAGTTCCGGGGAGCTGTTTTTT. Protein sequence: CASSPTAGSSGELFF.

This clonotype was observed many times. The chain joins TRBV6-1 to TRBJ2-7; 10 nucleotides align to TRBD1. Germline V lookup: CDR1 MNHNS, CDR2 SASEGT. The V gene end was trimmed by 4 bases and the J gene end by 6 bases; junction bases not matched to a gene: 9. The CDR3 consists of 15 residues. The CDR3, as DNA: TGTGCCAGCAGTGCTGCCGGGACAGGGGTCGGCGAGCAGTACTTC. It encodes CASSAAGTGVGEQYF.

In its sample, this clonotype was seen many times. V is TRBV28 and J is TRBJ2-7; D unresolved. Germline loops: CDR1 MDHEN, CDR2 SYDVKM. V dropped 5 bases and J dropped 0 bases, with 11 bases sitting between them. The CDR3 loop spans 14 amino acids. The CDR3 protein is CASSEEHYSYEQYF. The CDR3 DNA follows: TGTGCCAGCAGTGAGGAACACTACTCCTACGAGCAGTACTTC. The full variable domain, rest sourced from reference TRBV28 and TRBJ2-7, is DVKVTQSSRYLVKRTGEKVFLECVQDMDHENMFWYRQDPGLGLRLIYFSYDVKMKEKGDIPEGYSVSREKKERFSLILESASTNQTSMYLCASSEEHYSYEQYFGPGTRLTVT.

The CDR3 spells CASSPPNGDEQYF. Here the CDR3 DNA reads TGTGCCAGCTCACCACCAAACGGGGACGAGCAGTACTTC. The rearrangement joins TRBV18 to TRBJ2-7, with D possibly TRBD2 on 5 matching bases. The CDR3 is made up of 13 amino acids. Trimming cost V 0 bases and J 5 bases, with 8 bases left between them. Germline CDR1 reads KGHSH; CDR2 reads LQKENI.

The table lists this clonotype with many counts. The CDR3 reads CASSDPGKGYTF. The CDR3 coding sequence is TGTGCCAGCAGTGATCCAGGGAAAGGCTACACCTTC. V and J are TRBV2 and TRBJ1-2, with a weak D call TRBD1 (5 bases). From germline, CDR1 is SNHLY and CDR2 FYNNEI. The CDR3 has 12 residues. V was cut by 3 bases and J by 8 bases, with 10 bases left in between.

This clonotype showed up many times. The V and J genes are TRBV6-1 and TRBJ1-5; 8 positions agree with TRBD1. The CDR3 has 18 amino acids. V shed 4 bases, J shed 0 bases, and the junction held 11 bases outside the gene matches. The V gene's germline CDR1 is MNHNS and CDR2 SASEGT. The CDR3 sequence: CASSGGQGSPYSNQPQHF. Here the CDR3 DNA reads TGTGCCAGCAGTGGCGGACAGGGCAGCCCTTATAGCAATCAGCCCCAGCATTTT.

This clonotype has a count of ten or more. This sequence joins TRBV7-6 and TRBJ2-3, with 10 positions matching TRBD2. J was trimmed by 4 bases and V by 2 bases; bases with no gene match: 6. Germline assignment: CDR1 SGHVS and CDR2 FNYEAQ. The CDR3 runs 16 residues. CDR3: CASSLFLAGAADTQYF. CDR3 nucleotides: TGTGCCAGCAGCTTATTCCTAGCGGGAGCCGCAGATACGCAGTATTTT.

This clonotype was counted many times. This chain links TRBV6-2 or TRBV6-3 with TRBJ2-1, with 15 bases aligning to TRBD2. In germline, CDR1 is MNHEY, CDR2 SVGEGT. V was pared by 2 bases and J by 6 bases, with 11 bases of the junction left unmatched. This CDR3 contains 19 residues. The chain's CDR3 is CASSYSGTSGRKSLNEQFF. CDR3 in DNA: TGTGCCAGCAGTTACAGTGGGACTAGCGGGAGGAAATCTCTCAATGAGCAGTTCTTC.

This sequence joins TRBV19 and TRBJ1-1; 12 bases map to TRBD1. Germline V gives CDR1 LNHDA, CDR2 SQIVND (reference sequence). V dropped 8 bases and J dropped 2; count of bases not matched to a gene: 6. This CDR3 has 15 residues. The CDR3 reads CASAGTGGFNTEAFF. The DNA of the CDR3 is TGTGCCAGTGCCGGGACAGGGGGCTTTAACACTGAAGCTTTCTTT.